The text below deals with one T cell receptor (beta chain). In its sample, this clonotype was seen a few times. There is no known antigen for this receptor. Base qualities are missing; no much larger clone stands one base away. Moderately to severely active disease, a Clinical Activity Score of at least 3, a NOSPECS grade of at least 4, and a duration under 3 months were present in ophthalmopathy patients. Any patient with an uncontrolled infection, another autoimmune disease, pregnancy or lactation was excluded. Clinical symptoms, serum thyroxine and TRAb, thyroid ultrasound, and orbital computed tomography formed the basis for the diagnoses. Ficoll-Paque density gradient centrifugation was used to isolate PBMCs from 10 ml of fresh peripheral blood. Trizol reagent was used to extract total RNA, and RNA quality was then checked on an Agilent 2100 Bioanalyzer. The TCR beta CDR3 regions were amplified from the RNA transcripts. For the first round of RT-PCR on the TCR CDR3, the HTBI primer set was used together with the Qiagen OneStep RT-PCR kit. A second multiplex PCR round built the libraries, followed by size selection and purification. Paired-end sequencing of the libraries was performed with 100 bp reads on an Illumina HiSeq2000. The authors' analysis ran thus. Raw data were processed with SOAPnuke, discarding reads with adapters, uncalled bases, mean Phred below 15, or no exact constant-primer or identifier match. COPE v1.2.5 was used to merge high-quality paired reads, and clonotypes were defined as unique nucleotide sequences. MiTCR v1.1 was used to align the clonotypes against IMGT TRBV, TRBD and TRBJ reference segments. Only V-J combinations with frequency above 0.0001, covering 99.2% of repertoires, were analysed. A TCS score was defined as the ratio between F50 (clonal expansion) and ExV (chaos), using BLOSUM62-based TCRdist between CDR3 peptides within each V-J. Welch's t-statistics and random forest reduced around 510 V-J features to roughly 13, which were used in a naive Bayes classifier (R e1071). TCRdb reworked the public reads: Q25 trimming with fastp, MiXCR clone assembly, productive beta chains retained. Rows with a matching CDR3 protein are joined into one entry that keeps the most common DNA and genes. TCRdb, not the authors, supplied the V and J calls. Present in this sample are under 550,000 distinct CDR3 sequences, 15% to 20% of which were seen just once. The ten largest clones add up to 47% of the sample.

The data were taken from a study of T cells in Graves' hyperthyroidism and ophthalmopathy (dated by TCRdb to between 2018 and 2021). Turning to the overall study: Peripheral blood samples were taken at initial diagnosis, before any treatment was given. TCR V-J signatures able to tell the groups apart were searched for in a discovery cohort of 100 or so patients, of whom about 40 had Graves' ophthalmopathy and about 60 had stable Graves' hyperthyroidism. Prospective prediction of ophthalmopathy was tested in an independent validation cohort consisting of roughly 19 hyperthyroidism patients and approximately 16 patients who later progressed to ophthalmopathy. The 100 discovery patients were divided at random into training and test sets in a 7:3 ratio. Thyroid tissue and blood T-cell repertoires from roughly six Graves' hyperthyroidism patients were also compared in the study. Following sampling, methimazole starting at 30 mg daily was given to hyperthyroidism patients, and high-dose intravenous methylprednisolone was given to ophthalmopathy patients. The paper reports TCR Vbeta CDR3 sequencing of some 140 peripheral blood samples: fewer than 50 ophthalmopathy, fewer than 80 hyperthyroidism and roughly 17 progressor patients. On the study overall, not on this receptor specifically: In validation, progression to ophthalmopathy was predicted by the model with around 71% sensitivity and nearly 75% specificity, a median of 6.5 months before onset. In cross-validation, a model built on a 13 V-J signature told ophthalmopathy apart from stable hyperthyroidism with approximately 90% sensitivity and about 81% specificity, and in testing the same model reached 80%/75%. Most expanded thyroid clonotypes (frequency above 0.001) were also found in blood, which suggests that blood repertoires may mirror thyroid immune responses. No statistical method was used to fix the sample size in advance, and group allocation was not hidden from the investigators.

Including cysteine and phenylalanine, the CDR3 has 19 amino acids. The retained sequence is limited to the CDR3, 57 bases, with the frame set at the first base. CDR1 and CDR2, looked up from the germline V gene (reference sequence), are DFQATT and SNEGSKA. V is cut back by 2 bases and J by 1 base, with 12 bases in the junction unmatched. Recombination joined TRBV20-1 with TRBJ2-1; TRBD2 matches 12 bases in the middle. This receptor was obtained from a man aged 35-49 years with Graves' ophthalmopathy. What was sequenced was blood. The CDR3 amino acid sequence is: CSARFSSGTSGRSYNEQFF. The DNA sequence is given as TGCAGTGCTAGATTTTCTTCCGGGACTAGCGGGCGATCCTACAATGAGCAGTTCTTC.